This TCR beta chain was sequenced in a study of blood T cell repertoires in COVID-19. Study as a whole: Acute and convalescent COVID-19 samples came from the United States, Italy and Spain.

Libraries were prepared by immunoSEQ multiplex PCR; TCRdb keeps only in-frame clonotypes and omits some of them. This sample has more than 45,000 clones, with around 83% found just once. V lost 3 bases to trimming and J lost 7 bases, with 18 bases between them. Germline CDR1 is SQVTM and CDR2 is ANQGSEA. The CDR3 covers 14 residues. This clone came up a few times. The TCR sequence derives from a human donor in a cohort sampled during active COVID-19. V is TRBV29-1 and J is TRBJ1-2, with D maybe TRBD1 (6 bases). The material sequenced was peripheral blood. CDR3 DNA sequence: TGCAGCGTTGATGGTAGGGGGTTAAAAGGTGGCTACACCTTC. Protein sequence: CSVDGRGLKGGYTF.